This T cell receptor beta chain stems from a study of T-cell memory formation after mild COVID-19. Study-wide context: There were largely donor-specific TCR clusters.

Via MiXCR, TCRdb re-called the 5' RACE reads, giving one row per CDR3 protein. This table has 580,000 or so distinct CDR3 sequences, approximately 15% appearing once. About this clonotype itself: Its antigen is not identified.

V was trimmed by 3 bases and J by 9 bases, leaving 15 bases between them. This CDR3 is 14 amino acids long. The germline V gene encodes CDR1 ENHRY and CDR2 SYGVKD. Notes on the study in general: Most CD4+ clones that shrank were in CM and EM, while CD8+ ones turned up in EMRA.

The gene calls are TRBV10-3 and TRBJ2-1; possibly TRBD2 for D (5 bases). This receptor was taken from an adult woman who had mild COVID-19 (a few samples of this study predate the infection). Cell type and time point are not known. Sequencing was carried out using PBMCs or a T cell subset sorted from them (not recorded which). The CDR3 nucleotides read TGTGCCATCAGTGAATTAAAAAAGGGAGCTGAGCAGTTCTTC. Encoded protein: CAISELKKGAEQFF.